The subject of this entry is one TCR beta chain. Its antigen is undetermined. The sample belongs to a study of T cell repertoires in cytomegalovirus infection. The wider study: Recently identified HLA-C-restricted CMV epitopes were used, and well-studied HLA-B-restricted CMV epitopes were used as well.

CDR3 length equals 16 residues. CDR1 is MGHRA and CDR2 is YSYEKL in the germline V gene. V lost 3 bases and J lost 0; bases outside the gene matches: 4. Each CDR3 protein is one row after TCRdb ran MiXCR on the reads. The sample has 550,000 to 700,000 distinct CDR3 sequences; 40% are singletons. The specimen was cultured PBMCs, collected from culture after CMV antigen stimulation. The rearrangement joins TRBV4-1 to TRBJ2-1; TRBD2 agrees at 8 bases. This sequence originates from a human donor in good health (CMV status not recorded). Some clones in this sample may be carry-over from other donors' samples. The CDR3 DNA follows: TGCGCCAGCAGCCAGGGACTAGGAGGCTCCTACAATGAGCAGTTCTTC. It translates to CASSQGLGGSYNEQFF.